This is a list of T cell receptor beta chains from one sample in a study of T cell responses to AZD1222 COVID-19 vaccine. The table came from immunoSEQ multiplex PCR; TCRdb's copy has only in-frame clones and leaves some out. The table lists approximately 89,000 clones, 92% of them singletons. Sequenced here: peripheral blood, sampled on day 0 of AZD1222 vaccination. All receptors come from an adult in good health. CDR3s include the opening cysteine and the closing phenylalanine or tryptophan. D genes are given only for firm matches. Clone size is shown for a subset of rows, as once, few, many or a class of expanded clone.

j_call v_call clone_size d_call cdr3_aa cdr3_nt
TRBJ2-3 TRBV25-1 . TRBD2 CASSPTGGKGRDTQYF TGTGCCAGCAGCCCGACGGGGGGAAAGGGGAGGGATACGCAGTATTTT
TRBJ2-3 TRBV14 . TRBD2 CASSRGDYTDTQYF TGTGCCAGCAGCCGAGGGGACTACACAGATACGCAGTATTTT
TRBJ2-1 TRBV6-5 . . CASREDYYSYNEQFF TGTGCCAGCAGGGAGGACTACTACTCCTACAATGAGCAGTTCTTC
TRBJ1-2 TRBV24-1 . . CATSGRGIDGYTF TGTGCCACCTCCGGGCGGGGGATTGATGGCTACACCTTC
TRBJ1-6 TRBV18 . TRBD1 CASSPRGQGANSPLHF TGTGCCAGCTCACCCAGAGGACAGGGGGCTAATTCACCCCTCCACTTT
TRBJ2-3 TRBV9 . TRBD2 CASGQRESDTQYF TGTGCCAGCGGACAGCGGGAGTCAGATACGCAGTATTTT
TRBJ1-5 TRBV28 . . CASSLQGGVDQPQHF TGTGCCAGCAGTTTACAGGGTGGGGTAGATCAGCCCCAGCATTTT
TRBJ2-1 TRBV27 . . CATRLSVSSYNEQFF TGTGCCACCCGTCTTTCAGTGAGCTCCTACAATGAGCAGTTCTTC
TRBJ1-1 TRBV19 . . CASSWAENTEAFF TGTGCCAGTAGTTGGGCAGAAAACACTGAAGCTTTCTTT
TRBJ1-1 TRBV30 . . CAWSIQGWTEAFF TGTGCCTGGTCGATACAGGGATGGACTGAAGCTTTCTTT
TRBJ2-4 TRBV6-5 . . CASSYSIGLAKNIQYF TGTGCCAGCAGTTACTCTATTGGGCTAGCCAAAAACATTCAGTACTTC
TRBJ2-4 TRBV6-1 . . CASSEETGGVDIQYF TGTGCCAGCAGTGAAGAAACAGGGGGGGTGGACATTCAGTACTTC
TRBJ2-1 TRBV4-2 . . CASSRGINNEQFF TGTGCCAGCAGCCGCGGGATTAACAATGAGCAGTTCTTC
TRBJ1-2 TRBV24-1 once . CATSDFGNGYTF TGTGCCACCAGTGATTTCGGAAACGGCTACACCTTC
TRBJ2-5 TRBV12-3/TRBV12-4 few . CASSTGVQETQYF TGTGCCAGCAGCACGGGGGTCCAAGAGACCCAGTACTTC
TRBJ2-7 TRBV5-6 . TRBD2 CASRDAGGRYEQYF TGTGCCAGCAGGGACGCGGGAGGGCGGTACGAGCAGTACTTC
TRBJ2-7 TRBV5-6 . TRBD1 CASSLGQGAREQYF TGTGCCAGCAGCTTGGGCCAGGGGGCGCGGGAGCAGTACTTC
TRBJ1-1 TRBV7-8 . . CASSLGFSEAFF TGTGCCAGCAGCTTAGGGTTCTCTGAAGCTTTCTTT
TRBJ1-2 TRBV5-4 once . CASSHDFGGYTF TGTGCCAGCAGTCACGACTTCGGGGGCTACACCTTC
TRBJ1-1 TRBV6-1 . . CASSEPGRVWNTEAFF TGTGCCAGCAGTGAACCCGGCAGGGTTTGGAACACTGAAGCTTTCTTT
TRBJ2-7 TRBV5-6 . . CASSYLDYEQYF TGTGCCAGCAGCTACCTAGACTACGAGCAGTACTTC
TRBJ1-2 TRBV15 . . CATSRDRGSYGYTF TGTGCCACCAGCAGAGATCGGGGGAGCTATGGCTACACCTTC
TRBJ2-7 TRBV20-1 . . CSASGSGRHEQYF TGCAGTGCTAGTGGAAGTGGACGACACGAGCAGTACTTC
TRBJ1-1 TRBV11-1 . . CASSATGYNTEAFF TGTGCCAGCAGCGCCACAGGGTACAACACTGAAGCTTTCTTT
TRBJ2-1 TRBV9 . . CASSVSTGPSNEQFF TGTGCCAGCAGCGTAAGTACCGGTCCTAGCAATGAGCAGTTCTTC
TRBJ1-3 TRBV18 . . CASSPPGGTIYF TGTGCCAGCTCACCTCCGGGGGGCACCATATATTTT
TRBJ2-3 TRBV4-1 . . CASSQEGSSTDTQYF TGCGCCAGCAGCCAAGAAGGGTCTAGCACAGATACGCAGTATTTT
TRBJ2-2 TRBV18 . . CASSPPGGTTGELFF TGTGCCAGCTCACCACCGGGCGGGACGACCGGGGAGCTGTTTTTT
TRBJ2-7 TRBV29-1 . TRBD1 CSVDGTGEEQYF TGCAGCGTTGACGGGACAGGGGAAGAGCAGTACTTC
TRBJ2-1 TRBV9 . . CASSEGGGSYNEQFF TGTGCCAGCAGCGAAGGAGGGGGCTCCTACAATGAGCAGTTCTTC
TRBJ2-7 TRBV13 . . CASSRRTVNYEQYF TGTGCCAGCAGCCGGAGGACGGTTAACTACGAGCAGTACTTC
TRBJ2-5 TRBV11-2 . . CASSLGMAASAQYF TGTGCCAGCAGCTTAGGCATGGCGGCCTCGGCCCAGTACTTC
TRBJ2-4 TRBV5-4 . . CASSLGVAKNIQYF TGTGCCAGCAGCCTGGGGGTAGCCAAAAACATTCAGTACTTC
TRBJ1-2 TRBV7-9 . TRBD1 CASSLATTGNYGYTF TGTGCCAGCAGCTTAGCCACGACAGGGAACTATGGCTACACCTTC
TRBJ2-5 TRBV30 . TRBD2 CAWSFSLAGAGETQYF TGTGCCTGGAGTTTCTCGTTAGCGGGAGCTGGGGAGACCCAGTACTTC
TRBJ2-1 TRBV9 . . CASSSPDRGEQFF TGTGCCAGCAGCTCCCCGGACCGGGGTGAGCAGTTCTTC
TRBJ2-1 TRBV5-1 . TRBD1 CASSPGQGYYNEQFF TGCGCCAGCAGTCCCGGACAGGGGTACTACAATGAGCAGTTCTTC
TRBJ1-4 TRBV9 . . CASSVTPDEKLFF TGTGCCAGCAGCGTAACACCGGATGAAAAACTGTTTTTT
TRBJ1-2 TRBV6-5 once . CASSSIGETGGYTF TGTGCCAGCAGTTCGATAGGGGAGACGGGTGGCTACACCTTC
TRBJ1-2 TRBV4-1 . . CASSHVIQTAGTHYGYTF TGCGCCAGCAGCCATGTTATTCAGACGGCGGGGACCCACTATGGCTACACCTTC
TRBJ2-3 TRBV28 . TRBD1 CASSDTAGGRTQYF TGTGCCAGCAGCGATACGGCAGGGGGCAGGACGCAGTATTTT
TRBJ1-1 TRBV18 . TRBD1 CASSGQGIFTEAFF TGTGCCAGCTCTGGACAGGGGATTTTCACTGAAGCTTTCTTT
TRBJ2-1 TRBV29-1 . . CSVDSSGQGEQFF TGCAGCGTTGATAGTTCGGGGCAGGGTGAGCAGTTCTTC
TRBJ1-6 TRBV27 . TRBD1 CASSRSDRGGSPLHF TGTGCCAGCAGCCGGTCTGACAGGGGCGGCTCACCCCTCCACTTT
TRBJ2-5 TRBV7-3 . . CASSLGYQETQYF TGTGCCAGCAGCTTAGGCTACCAAGAGACCCAGTACTTC